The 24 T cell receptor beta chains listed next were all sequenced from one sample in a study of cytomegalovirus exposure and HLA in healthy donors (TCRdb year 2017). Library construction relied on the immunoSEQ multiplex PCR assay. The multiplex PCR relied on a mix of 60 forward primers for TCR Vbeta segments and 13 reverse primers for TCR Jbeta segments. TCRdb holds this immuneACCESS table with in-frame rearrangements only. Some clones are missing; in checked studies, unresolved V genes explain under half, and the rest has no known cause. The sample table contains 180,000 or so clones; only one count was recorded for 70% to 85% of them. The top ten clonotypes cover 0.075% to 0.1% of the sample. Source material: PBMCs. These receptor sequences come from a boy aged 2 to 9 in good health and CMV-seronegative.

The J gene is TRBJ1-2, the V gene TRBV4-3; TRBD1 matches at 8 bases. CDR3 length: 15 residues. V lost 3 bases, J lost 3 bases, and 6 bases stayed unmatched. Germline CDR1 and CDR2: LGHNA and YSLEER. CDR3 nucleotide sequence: TGCGCCAGCAGCCAGTCCAGGGGGCTAGACTATGGCTACACCTTC. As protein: CASSQSRGLDYGYTF.

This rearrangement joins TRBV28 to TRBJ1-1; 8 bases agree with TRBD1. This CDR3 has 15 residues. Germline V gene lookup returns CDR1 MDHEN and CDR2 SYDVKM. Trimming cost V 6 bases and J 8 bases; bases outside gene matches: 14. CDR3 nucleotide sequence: TGTGCCAGCAGCCTCTCACGGACAGGGCCCACCGAAGCTTTCTTT. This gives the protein CASSLSRTGPTEAFF.

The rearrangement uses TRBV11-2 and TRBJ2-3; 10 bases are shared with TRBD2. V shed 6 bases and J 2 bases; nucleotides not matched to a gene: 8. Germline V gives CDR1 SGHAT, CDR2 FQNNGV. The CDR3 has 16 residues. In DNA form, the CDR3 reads TGTGCCAGCAGTTCAGCGGGGGGGGGATACACAGATACGCAGTATTTT. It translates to CASSSAGGGYTDTQYF.

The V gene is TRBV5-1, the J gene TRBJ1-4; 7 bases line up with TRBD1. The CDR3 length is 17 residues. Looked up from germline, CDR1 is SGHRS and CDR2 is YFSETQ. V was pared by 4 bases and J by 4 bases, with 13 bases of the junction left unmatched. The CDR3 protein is CASSRGQAVTFNEKLFF. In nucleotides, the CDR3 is TGCGCCAGCAGCCGTGGACAGGCCGTGACCTTTAATGAAAAACTGTTTTTT.

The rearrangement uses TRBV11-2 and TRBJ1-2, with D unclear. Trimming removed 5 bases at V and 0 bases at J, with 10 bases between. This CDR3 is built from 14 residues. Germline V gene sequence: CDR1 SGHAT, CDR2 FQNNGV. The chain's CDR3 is CASSPRGTNYGYTF. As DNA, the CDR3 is TGTGCCAGCAGCCCCCGAGGGACTAACTATGGCTACACCTTC.

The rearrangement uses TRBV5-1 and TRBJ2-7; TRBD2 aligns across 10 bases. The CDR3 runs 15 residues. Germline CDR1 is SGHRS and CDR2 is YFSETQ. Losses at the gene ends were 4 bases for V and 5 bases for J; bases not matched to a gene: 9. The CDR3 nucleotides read TGCGCCAGCAGCCCGGGACTAGCGTTTATGGACGAGCAGTACTTC. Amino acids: CASSPGLAFMDEQYF.

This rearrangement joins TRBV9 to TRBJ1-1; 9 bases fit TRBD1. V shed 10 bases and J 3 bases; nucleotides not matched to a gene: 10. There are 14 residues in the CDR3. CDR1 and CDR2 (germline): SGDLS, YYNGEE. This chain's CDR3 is CASSSGTGYTEAFF. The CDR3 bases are TGTGCCTCATCATCCGGGACAGGGTACACTGAAGCTTTCTTT. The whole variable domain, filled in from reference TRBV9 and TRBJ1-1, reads DSGVTQTPKHLITATGQRVTLRCSPRSGDLSVYWYQQSLDQGLQFLIQYYNGEERAKGNILERFSAQQFPDLHSELNLSSLELGDSALYFCASSSGTGYTEAFFGQGTRLTVV.

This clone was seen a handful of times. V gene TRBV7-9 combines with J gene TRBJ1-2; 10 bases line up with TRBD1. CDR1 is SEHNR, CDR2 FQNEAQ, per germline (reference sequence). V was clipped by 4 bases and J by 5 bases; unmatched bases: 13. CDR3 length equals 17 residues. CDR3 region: CASSSLVGDRGDYGYTF. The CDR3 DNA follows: TGTGCCAGCAGCTCATTAGTAGGGGACAGGGGTGATTATGGCTACACCTTC.

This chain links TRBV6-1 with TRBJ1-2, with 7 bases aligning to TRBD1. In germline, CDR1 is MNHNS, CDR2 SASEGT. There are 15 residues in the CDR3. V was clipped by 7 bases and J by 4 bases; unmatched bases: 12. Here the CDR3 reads CASTIQKGAGYGYTF. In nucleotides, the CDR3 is TGTGCCAGCACCATCCAAAAGGGGGCAGGCTATGGCTACACCTTC.

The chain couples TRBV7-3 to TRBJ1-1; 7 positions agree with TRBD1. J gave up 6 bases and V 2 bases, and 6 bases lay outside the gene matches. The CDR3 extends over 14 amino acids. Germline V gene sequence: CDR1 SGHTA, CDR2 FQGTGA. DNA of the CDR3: TGTGCCAGCAGCTTACACGGACAGGTGGCTGAAGCTTTCTTT. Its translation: CASSLHGQVAEAFF.

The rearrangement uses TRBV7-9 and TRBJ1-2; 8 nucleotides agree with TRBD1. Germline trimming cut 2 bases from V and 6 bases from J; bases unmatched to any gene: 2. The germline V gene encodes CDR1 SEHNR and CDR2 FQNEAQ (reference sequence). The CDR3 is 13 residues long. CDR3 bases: TGTGCCAGCAGCTTACGGACAGGGCATGGCTACACCTTC. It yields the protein CASSLRTGHGYTF.

CDR3 in amino acids: CSATGGGEQYF. CDR3 sequence (DNA): TGCAGTGCTACAGGGGGCGGCGAGCAGTACTTC. The V gene is TRBV20-1, the J gene TRBJ2-7; 8 positions match TRBD1. CDR3 length equals 11 residues. Germline V gene sequence: CDR1 DFQATT, CDR2 SNEGSKA (reference sequence). The ends lost 4 bases at V and 6 bases at J; junction bases unmatched: 2.

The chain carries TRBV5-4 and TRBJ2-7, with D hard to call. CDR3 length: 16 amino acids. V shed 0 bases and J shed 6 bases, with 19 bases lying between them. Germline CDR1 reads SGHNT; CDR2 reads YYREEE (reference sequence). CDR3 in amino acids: CASSLARVARFSEQYF. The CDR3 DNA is TGTGCCAGCAGCTTGGCCCGGGTGGCAAGATTCTCCGAGCAGTACTTC.

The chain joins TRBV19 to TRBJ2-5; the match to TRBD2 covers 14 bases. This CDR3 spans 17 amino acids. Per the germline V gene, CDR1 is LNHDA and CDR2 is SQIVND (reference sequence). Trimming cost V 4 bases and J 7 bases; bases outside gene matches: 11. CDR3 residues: CASSRTSGGTNAGTQYF. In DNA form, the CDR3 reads TGTGCCAGTAGTAGGACTAGCGGGGGGACGAATGCGGGGACCCAGTACTTC.

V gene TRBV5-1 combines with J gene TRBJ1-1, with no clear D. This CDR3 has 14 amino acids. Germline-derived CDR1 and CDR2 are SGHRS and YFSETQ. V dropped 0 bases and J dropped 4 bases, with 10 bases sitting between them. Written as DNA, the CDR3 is TGCGCCAGCAGCTTGGGATACAGTTCCACTGAAGCTTTCTTT. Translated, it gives CASSLGYSSTEAFF.

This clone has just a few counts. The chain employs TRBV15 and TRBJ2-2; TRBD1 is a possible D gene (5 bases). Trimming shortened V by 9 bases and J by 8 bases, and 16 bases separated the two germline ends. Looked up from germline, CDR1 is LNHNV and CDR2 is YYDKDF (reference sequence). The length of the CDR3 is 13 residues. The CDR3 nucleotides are TGTGCCACAGGTTCAGGGTCCCGGGGGGAGCTGTTTTTT. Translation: CATGSGSRGELFF. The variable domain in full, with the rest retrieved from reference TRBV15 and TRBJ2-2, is DAMVIQNPRYQVTQFGKPVTLSCSQTLNHNVMYWYQQKSSQAPKLLFHYYDKDFNNEADTPDNFQSRRPNTSFCFLDIRSPGLGDTAMYLCATGSGSRGELFFGEGSRLTVL.

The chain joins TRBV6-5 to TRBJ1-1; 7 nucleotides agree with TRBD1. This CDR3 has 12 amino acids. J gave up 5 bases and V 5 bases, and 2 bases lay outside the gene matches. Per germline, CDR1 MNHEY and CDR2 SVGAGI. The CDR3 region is CASSDRETEAFF. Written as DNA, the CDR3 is TGTGCCAGCAGTGACAGGGAGACTGAAGCTTTCTTT.

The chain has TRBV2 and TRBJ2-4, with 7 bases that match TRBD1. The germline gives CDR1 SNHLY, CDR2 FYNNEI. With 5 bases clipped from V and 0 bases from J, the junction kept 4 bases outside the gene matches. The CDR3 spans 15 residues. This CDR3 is CASSQTGLAKNIQYF. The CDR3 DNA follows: TGTGCCAGCAGTCAGACAGGGTTAGCCAAAAACATTCAGTACTTC.

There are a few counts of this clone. CDR3 in DNA: TGTGCCTGGAGTGGGGGGACAGGGTATGGCTACACCTTC. It codes for CAWSGGTGYGYTF. This sequence joins TRBV30 and TRBJ1-2; 9 positions match TRBD1. The V segment lost 1 base and the J segment 5 bases; nucleotides outside the gene matches: 2. The germline V gene has CDR1 GTSNPN and CDR2 SVGIG (reference sequence). This CDR3 is built from 13 residues. The full variable domain, in which reference TRBV30 and TRBJ1-2 provide the parts outside the CDR3, is SQTIHQWPATLVQPVGSPLSLECTVEGTSNPNLYWYRQAAGRGLQLLFYSVGIGQISSEVPQNLSASRPQDRQFILSSKKLLLSDSGFYLCAWSGGTGYGYTFGSGTRLTVV.

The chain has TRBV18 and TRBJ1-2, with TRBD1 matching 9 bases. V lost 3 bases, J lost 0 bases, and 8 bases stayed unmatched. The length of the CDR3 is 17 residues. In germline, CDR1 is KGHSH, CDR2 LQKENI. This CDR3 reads CASSPRGGTGSNYGYTF. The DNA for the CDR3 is TGTGCCAGCTCACCGCGTGGGGGGACAGGGTCTAACTATGGCTACACCTTC.

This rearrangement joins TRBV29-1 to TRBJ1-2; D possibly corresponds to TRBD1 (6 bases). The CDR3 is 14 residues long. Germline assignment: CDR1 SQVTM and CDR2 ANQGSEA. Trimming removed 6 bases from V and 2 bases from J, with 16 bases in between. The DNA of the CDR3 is TGCAGCGTAGTGCGGGGGGCGGGAAACTATGGCTACACCTTC. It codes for CSVVRGAGNYGYTF.

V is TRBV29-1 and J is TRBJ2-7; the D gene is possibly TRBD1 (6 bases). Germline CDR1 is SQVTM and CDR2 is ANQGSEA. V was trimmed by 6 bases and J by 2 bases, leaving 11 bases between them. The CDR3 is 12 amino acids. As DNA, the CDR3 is TGCAGCGTGACAGGCGAAGCCTACGAGCAGTACTTC. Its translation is CSVTGEAYEQYF.

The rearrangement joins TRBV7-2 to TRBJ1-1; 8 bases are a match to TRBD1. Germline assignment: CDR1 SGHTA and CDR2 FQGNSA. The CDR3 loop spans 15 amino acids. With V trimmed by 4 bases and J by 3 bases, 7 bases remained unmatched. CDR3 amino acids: CASSSWTGKDTEAFF. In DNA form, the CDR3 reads TGTGCCAGCAGCTCTTGGACAGGGAAGGACACTGAAGCTTTCTTT.

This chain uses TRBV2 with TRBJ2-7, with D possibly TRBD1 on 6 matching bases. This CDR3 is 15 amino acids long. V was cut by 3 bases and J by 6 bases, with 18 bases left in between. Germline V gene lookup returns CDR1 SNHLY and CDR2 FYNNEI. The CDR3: CASSDTGLSPGEQYF. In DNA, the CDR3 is TGTGCCAGCAGTGACACAGGGTTATCCCCTGGCGAGCAGTACTTC.